The 19 T cell receptor beta chains given below trace back to one sample, sequenced in a study of OX40 agonist ivuxolimab in advanced cancers. The data were produced by immunoSEQ multiplex PCR, yet TCRdb's version contains in-frame clones alone and is incomplete. This table holds over 85,000 clones, 85% to 95% found once. Sequencing used CD4+ or CD8+ T cells sorted from blood, obtained in a trial of the OX40 agonist ivuxolimab. The source is an adult with an advanced solid tumor such as melanoma, head and neck, liver or kidney cancer.

This clone came up once. The CDR3 DNA reads as TGTGCCAGCAGTTTCACGGGACAGGGAGACACCATATATTTT. It specifies CASSFTGQGDTIYF. V is TRBV6-6 and J is TRBJ1-3; 9 bases are a match to TRBD1. The CDR3 is made up of 14 amino acids. J was trimmed by 8 bases and V by 4 bases; bases with no gene match: 6. The germline V gene has CDR1 MNHNY and CDR2 SVGAGI (reference sequence).

The chain uses TRBV30 and TRBJ2-1, with D maybe TRBD2 (6 bases). The V end was cut by 3 bases, the J end by 1 base, with 10 bases between. The CDR3 has 14 amino acids. CDR1 is GTSNPN and CDR2 is SVGIG in the germline V gene (reference sequence). This CDR3 is CAWRDGRSYNEQFF. In DNA form, the CDR3 reads TGTGCCTGGAGAGACGGGAGATCCTACAATGAGCAGTTCTTC.

The chain employs TRBV30 and TRBJ1-5, with D tentatively TRBD1 (5 bases). This CDR3 is 13 amino acids long. V was shortened by 0 bases and J by 5 bases, with 8 bases between the two germline ends. CDR1 is GTSNPN and CDR2 is SVGIG in the germline V gene (reference sequence). CDR3 loop: CAWSVQGDQPQHF. CDR3 in DNA: TGTGCCTGGAGTGTACAAGGGGATCAGCCCCAGCATTTT.

The chain links TRBV30 to TRBJ1-2, with D maybe TRBD1 (5 bases). Germline values: CDR1 GTSNPN, CDR2 SVGIG (reference sequence). V was pared by 5 bases and J by 4 bases, with 17 bases between. CDR3 size: 14 residues. In DNA form, the CDR3 reads TGTGCCTGGTCATCTGGGGCCGGCGGCTATGGCTACACCTTC. It encodes CAWSSGAGGYGYTF.

This chain links TRBV11-2 with TRBJ2-5, with no clear D. V was pared by 0 bases and J by 4 bases, with 6 bases between. Per the germline V gene, CDR1 is SGHAT and CDR2 is FQNNGV. The CDR3 has 13 amino acids. CDR3 amino acids: CASSLDRGETQYF. The CDR3, as DNA: TGTGCCAGCAGCTTAGATAGAGGAGAGACCCAGTACTTC.

This clone was seen once. This chain links TRBV28 with TRBJ2-4, with D possibly called TRBD1 or TRBD2 (6 bases each). V was cut by 6 bases and J by 1 base, with 19 bases left in between. This CDR3 has 17 amino acids. Per the germline V gene, CDR1 is MDHEN and CDR2 is SYDVKM. The CDR3 DNA is TGTGCCAGCAGCCTGGGGGGCGGTCGGGTCGCCAAAAACATTCAGTACTTC. Translated, it gives CASSLGGGRVAKNIQYF.

J is TRBJ1-1 and V is TRBV18; 7 nucleotides match TRBD1. Germline loops: CDR1 KGHSH, CDR2 LQKENI. The junction had 5 bases not matched to a gene; V was cut back by 1 base and J by 0 bases. This CDR3 is built from 16 residues. The CDR3 reads CASSPLLQGMNTEAFF. The CDR3 DNA sequence: TGTGCCAGCTCACCACTCCTACAGGGGATGAACACTGAAGCTTTCTTT.

The J gene is TRBJ1-4, the V gene TRBV30, with 7 nucleotides matching TRBD1. This CDR3 contains 14 residues. In germline, CDR1 is GTSNPN, CDR2 SVGIG (reference sequence). Trimming at V came to 0 bases and at J to 10 bases, leaving 8 bases not matched to a gene. Here the CDR3 reads CAWSVAGGDRKLFF. The DNA of the CDR3 is TGTGCCTGGAGTGTAGCAGGGGGAGACAGAAAACTGTTTTTT.

V usage is TRBV28 and J usage is TRBJ1-5; 7 nucleotides match TRBD1. Trimming cost V 6 bases and J 6 bases; bases outside gene matches: 11. The germline CDR1 and CDR2 sequences are MDHEN and SYDVKM. The CDR3 consists of 15 residues. The CDR3 DNA is TGTGCCAGCAGCCCAGGAGGGGGCGTTGCTCAGCCCCAGCATTTT. This encodes CASSPGGGVAQPQHF.

V usage is TRBV18 and J usage is TRBJ2-7; D unclear. The germline V gene has CDR1 KGHSH and CDR2 LQKENI. The ends were cut back, 2 bases at V and 0 bases at J, with 5 bases in the middle. The CDR3 contains 13 residues. In DNA, the CDR3 is TGTGCCAGCTCACCATACGGCTCCTACGAGCAGTACTTC. This sequence encodes CASSPYGSYEQYF.

In the case of this clone: The junction departs from germline at one end; a sequencing error may be responsible. The V call is TRBV5-6, the J call TRBJ1-6; 7 nucleotides agree with TRBD1. There are 15 residues in the CDR3. The germline V gene encodes CDR1 SGHDT and CDR2 YYEEEE. The CDR3 spells CASSRLTGENSPFHF. DNA of the CDR3: TGTGCCAGCAGCCGCCTAACAGGGGAGAATTCACCCTTCCACTTT. Full variable domain (rest looked up from reference TRBV5-6 and TRBJ1-6): DAGVTQSPTHLIKTRGQQVTLRCSPKSGHDTVSWYQQALGQGPQFIFQYYEEEERQRGNFPDRFSGHQFPNYSSELNVNALLLGDSALYLCASSRLTGENSPFHFGNGTRLTVT.

The rearrangement joins TRBV15 to TRBJ1-2, with 7 bases identical to TRBD1. The CDR3 is made up of 16 amino acids. The germline V gene encodes CDR1 LNHNV and CDR2 YYDKDF (reference sequence). Trimming cost V 0 bases and J 8 bases; bases outside gene matches: 12. In DNA, the CDR3 is TGTGCCACCAGCAGAGAGAGATATTTGGCAGGGGGAGGCTACACCTTC. The encoded protein is CATSRERYLAGGGYTF.

V and J are TRBV6-5 and TRBJ1-2; D remains unclear. The germline gives CDR1 MNHEY, CDR2 SVGAGI. CDR3 length equals 12 residues. The V end lost 8 bases, the J end lost 4 bases, and 11 bases lay between the germline ends. CDR3 sequence reads: CASLNRGYGYTF. CDR3 sequence (DNA): TGTGCCAGCCTGAACCGGGGCTATGGCTACACCTTC.

V and J are TRBV5-1 and TRBJ1-6, with 7 positions matching TRBD1. Germline CDR1 and CDR2: SGHRS and YFSETQ. CDR3 length equals 15 residues. With V trimmed by 3 bases and J by 7 bases, 7 bases remained unmatched. The CDR3 loop is CASSWVEGGNSPLHF. The CDR3 DNA follows: TGCGCCAGCAGCTGGGTCGAAGGGGGCAATTCACCCCTCCACTTT.

The chain uses TRBV2 and TRBJ2-7; D might be TRBD1 (5 bases). The CDR3 length is 15 residues. V was clipped by 1 base and J by 3 bases, with 13 bases between them. CDR1 is SNHLY, CDR2 FYNNEI, per germline. CDR3 in DNA: TGTGCCAGCAGTGAAGACGTGACAGCTATCTACGAGCAGTACTTC. Its protein is CASSEDVTAIYEQYF. Combining the CDR3 with reference TRBV2 and TRBJ2-7 gives the whole variable domain EPEVTQTPSHQVTQMGQEVILRCVPISNHLYFYWYRQILGQKVEFLVSFYNNEISEKSEIFDDQFSVERPDGSNFTLKIRSTKLEDSAMYFCASSEDVTAIYEQYFGPGTRLTVT.

This chain's CDR3 is CASSGGQYEQYF. Written as DNA, the CDR3 is TGTGCCAGTAGTGGGGGACAGTACGAGCAGTACTTC. The rearrangement links TRBV19 to TRBJ2-7; 7 bases fit TRBD1. Unmatched junction bases numbered 2, after V lost 5 bases and J lost 4 bases. The CDR3 sequence is 12 residues long. Germline V gives CDR1 LNHDA, CDR2 SQIVND (reference sequence).

This clone was seen just once. The chain has TRBV7-3 and TRBJ1-2; D is ambiguous. Between the trimmed V and J ends, which lost 2 bases and 5 bases, there was a span of 12 bases. This CDR3 is built from 14 residues. Per the germline V gene, CDR1 is SGHTA and CDR2 is FQGTGA. CDR3 amino acids: CASSLAVLWYGYTF. CDR3 coding DNA: TGTGCCAGCAGCTTAGCAGTTCTTTGGTATGGCTACACCTTC.

This clone was recorded only once. The J gene is TRBJ1-1, the V gene TRBV6-5; the match to TRBD1 covers 7 bases. The CDR3 spans 13 residues. Germline trimming cut 6 bases from V and 5 bases from J; bases unmatched to any gene: 6. In germline, CDR1 is MNHEY, CDR2 SVGAGI. The CDR3 coding sequence is TGTGCCAGCAGGGGACAGAGGGTGACTGAAGCTTTCTTT. Protein: CASRGQRVTEAFF.

The chain combines TRBV13 with TRBJ1-5; D possibly corresponds to TRBD1 (6 bases). The CDR3 contains 16 residues. The V end was cut by 0 bases, the J end by 4 bases, with 13 bases between. From germline, CDR1 is PRHDT and CDR2 FYEKMQ (reference sequence). The CDR3 region is CASSLGVYRDNQPQHF. The CDR3 DNA reads TGTGCCAGCAGCTTAGGCGTTTACAGGGATAATCAGCCCCAGCATTTT.